Listed below are T cell receptor beta chains from one sample, sequenced in a study of blood T cell repertoires in COVID-19. The assay was immunoSEQ multiplex PCR, and TCRdb's table has in-frame clones only and misses some. The table has 250,000 to 300,000 clones, around 90% seen once. Sequencing was performed on PBMCs or T cells enriched from blood (not recorded which). Source of these receptors: a human donor in a cohort exposed to, infected with or recovered from COVID-19 (not recorded which). The donor label of this sample is uncertain. CDR3s include the opening cysteine and the closing phenylalanine or tryptophan. The order of the fields is J gene, V gene, D gene, clone size, CDR3 DNA, CDR3 protein. D genes are given only for firm matches. Rows may omit the clone size; those that give it use once, few, many or a size class.

TRBJ1-3,TRBV11-3,TRBD1,once,TGTGCCAGCAGCCAAACAGGGGGATCTGGAAACACCATATATTTT,CASSQTGGSGNTIYF
TRBJ2-5,TRBV28,.,.,TGTGCCAGCAGTTTAGGGGGGGCGGGGGCCCTCATCGCCCAGTACTTC,CASSLGGAGALIAQYF
TRBJ1-2,TRBV6-2/TRBV6-3,TRBD1,.,TGTGCCAGCAGTTACCGCACAGGGGTCTATGGCTACACCTTC,CASSYRTGVYGYTF
TRBJ1-2,TRBV2,TRBD1,few,TGTGCCAGCAGAGAACAGGGGAGGGACGGGGGCTACACCTTC,CASREQGRDGGYTF
TRBJ2-3,TRBV18,.,.,TGTGCCAGCTCACCGGGACTGCTAGGGACAGATACGCAGTATTTT,CASSPGLLGTDTQYF
TRBJ2-7,TRBV4-1,.,.,TGCGCCAGCAGCCCCCCCCTGGGGCACCAGTACTTC,CASSPPLGHQYF
TRBJ1-1,TRBV2,TRBD1,.,TGTGCCAGCAGGGTTGACAGGGTCGGCACTGAGGCTTTCTTT,CASRVDRVGTEAFF
TRBJ1-1,TRBV12-3/TRBV12-4,.,.,TGTGCCAGCACCTGGGGAGGACTTACTGAAGCTTTCTTT,CASTWGGLTEAFF
TRBJ2-7,TRBV30,.,.,TGTGCCTGGAGTGGGGGCAGGGGATACTCCTACGAGCAGTACTTC,CAWSGGRGYSYEQYF
TRBJ2-2,TRBV7-2,TRBD1,.,TGTGCCAGCAGCTCGGGACAGACGAACACCGGGGAGCTGTTTTTT,CASSSGQTNTGELFF
TRBJ1-4,TRBV15,.,.,TGTGCCACCAGCAGAGTGGTCGTGAGGAAGGATGAAAAACTGTTTTTT,CATSRVVVRKDEKLFF
TRBJ2-2,TRBV28,.,.,TGTGCCAGCAGTAATTCTTATCCGAACACCGGGGAGCTGTTTTTT,CASSNSYPNTGELFF
TRBJ2-2,TRBV27,.,.,TGTGCCAGCAGTGCGGCCTTCCAGTCGAACACCGGGGAGCTGTTTTTT,CASSAAFQSNTGELFF
TRBJ1-2,TRBV3-1/TRBV3-2,TRBD1,.,TGTGCCAGCAGCCATTTCCGGGACAGGAGGGAGGGCTACACCTTC,CASSHFRDRREGYTF
TRBJ2-3,TRBV9,TRBD2,.,TGTGCCAGCAGCGTTGGCGGGGGGGTCGCAGATACGCAGTATTTT,CASSVGGGVADTQYF
TRBJ2-1,TRBV5-1,TRBD2,.,TGCGCCAGCAGCTTGGTACCTAGCGGAAATGAGCAGTTCTTC,CASSLVPSGNEQFF
TRBJ2-7,TRBV30,TRBD1,.,TGTGCCTGGACCGGGACAGGGACCTACGAGCAGTACTTC,CAWTGTGTYEQYF
TRBJ1-2,TRBV6-5,.,.,TGTGCCAGCAGCCGGCTGGGCGGGGGCTACACCTTC,CASSRLGGGYTF
TRBJ1-2,TRBV4-1,TRBD1,.,TGCGCCAGCAGGGGGGACAGGGTCGAAGATGGTGGCTACACCTTC,CASRGDRVEDGGYTF
TRBJ2-3,TRBV5-1,.,.,TGCGCCAGCAGCTTGGCGACTGGCACAGATACGCAGTATTTT,CASSLATGTDTQYF
TRBJ1-6,TRBV19,TRBD1,.,TGTGCCAGTAGTATGGTAGGGCCCGGGACAGGGGTCTCACCCCTCCACTTT,CASSMVGPGTGVSPLHF
TRBJ1-4,TRBV30,TRBD1,.,TGTGCCTGGGGTACACAGGGGAGGAATGAAAAACTGTTTTTT,CAWGTQGRNEKLFF
TRBJ2-3,TRBV7-2,TRBD2,.,TGTGCCAGCAGCTTAGAAACTAGCGGTACGCAGTATTTT,CASSLETSGTQYF
TRBJ2-5,TRBV30,.,.,TGTGCCTGGAGTCATGACACCCAACAAGAGACCCAGTACTTC,CAWSHDTQQETQYF
TRBJ1-1,TRBV30,TRBD1,.,TGTGCCTGGAGTGTACAGACAGGGCACACTGAAGCTTTCTTT,CAWSVQTGHTEAFF
TRBJ1-3,TRBV10-1,.,.,TGCGCCCGCCAGACTTTCTCTGGAAACACCATATATTTT,CARQTFSGNTIYF
TRBJ2-7,TRBV1,.,once,TGCACCAGCAGCCAAGATCTAGCGGGGCCGCCGGAGCAGTACTTC,CTSSQDLAGPPEQYF
TRBJ1-2,TRBV6-5,.,.,TGTGCCAGCACACGGGAGATTAACTATGGCTACACCTTC,CASTREINYGYTF
TRBJ2-1,TRBV9,.,.,TGTGCCAGCAGCGTAACAATTCAGCAGGGAATTGACGATGAGCAGTTCTTC,CASSVTIQQGIDDEQFF
TRBJ1-2,TRBV19,.,.,TGTGCCAGTAGTACCTCCACAGGGCCAGGGGGCTACACCTTC,CASSTSTGPGGYTF
TRBJ1-2,TRBV5-1,TRBD1,.,TGCGCCAGCAGCTTTGGACAGGGCCAAGGCTACACCTTC,CASSFGQGQGYTF
TRBJ2-7,TRBV6-5,TRBD2,.,TGTGCCAGCAGTTTACCCGGGGGGTCGATGGAGCAGTACTTC,CASSLPGGSMEQYF
TRBJ1-1,TRBV10-3,TRBD1,.,TGTGCCATCAGTCCTCTTGAGACAGGGGACACTGAAGCTTTCTTT,CAISPLETGDTEAFF
TRBJ2-7,TRBV7-9,TRBD2,once,TGTGCCACCGTGATGACGGGGGGGCCCTACGAGCAGTACTTC,CATVMTGGPYEQYF
TRBJ2-7,TRBV4-1,.,.,TGCGCCAGCAGCCAAGGGGAGGCCTCCTACGAGCAGTACTTC,CASSQGEASYEQYF
TRBJ2-3,TRBV4-2,.,.,TGTGCCAGCAGCCAAGATCTATCGGGAACCAATACAGATACGCAGTATTTT,CASSQDLSGTNTDTQYF
TRBJ1-2,TRBV19,TRBD1,.,TGTGCCTCGCTCCACCGGGACAGGGCTGGCTACACCTTC,CASLHRDRAGYTF
TRBJ1-2,TRBV18,.,.,TGTGCCAGCTCACCGACGGGACAAATCTATGGCTACACCTTC,CASSPTGQIYGYTF
TRBJ1-1,TRBV19,.,.,TGTGCCACCGCGCGCGGGTCGGGCACTGAAGCTTTCTTT,CATARGSGTEAFF
TRBJ2-1,TRBV5-1,TRBD2,.,TGCGCCAGCAGCACGGGACTAGCTGGCGATGAGCAGTTCTTC,CASSTGLAGDEQFF
TRBJ1-1,TRBV4-3,.,once,TGCGCCAGCAGCCAATATCAGGGTTACACTGAAGCTTTCTTT,CASSQYQGYTEAFF